These T cell receptor beta chains were read from a single sample in a study of blood T cell repertoires in COVID-19. The assay was immunoSEQ multiplex PCR, and TCRdb's table has in-frame clones only and misses some. Here the sample spans 150,000 to 200,000 clones, approximately 87% being singletons. Sequencing was done on a sample of peripheral blood. These TCRs come from a man in his forties or fifties with active or convalescent COVID-19. CDR3s include the opening cysteine and the closing phenylalanine or tryptophan. A D gene is named only where the DNA matches it firmly. The listing skips clone size in some rows; elsewhere it reads once, few, many or a size class.

CDR3: CASSLARGFKTYEQYF
DNA: TGCGCCAGCAGTCTGGCCAGGGGATTTAAGACCTACGAGCAGTACTTC
V: TRBV5-1
D: -
length: 16
J: TRBJ2-7
size: -

CDR3: CASSPGMNTEAFF
DNA: TGTGCCAGCAGCCCCGGTATGAACACTGAAGCTTTCTTT
V: TRBV16
D: -
length: 13
J: TRBJ1-1
size: -

CDR3: CASSQVPLPREGEVEAFF
DNA: TGTGCCAGCAGCCAAGTGCCCCTCCCTCGGGAGGGAGAGGTTGAAGCTTTCTTT
V: TRBV4-2
D: -
length: 18
J: TRBJ1-1
size: -

CDR3: CASSLYTDTQYF
DNA: TGTGCCAGCAGCTTGTACACAGATACGCAGTATTTT
V: TRBV5-4
D: -
length: 12
J: TRBJ2-3
size: -

CDR3: CASSQGQGGSGYTF
DNA: TGTGCCAGTAGCCAAGGGCAGGGAGGATCCGGCTACACCTTC
V: TRBV19
D: -
length: 14
J: TRBJ1-2
size: -

CDR3: CASSPPSVGDSYGYTF
DNA: TGTGCCAGCTCACCACCGTCCGTAGGGGACAGCTATGGCTACACCTTC
V: TRBV18
D: TRBD1
length: 16
J: TRBJ1-2
size: few

CDR3: CASSLGDNNEQFF
DNA: TGTGCCAGCAGTTTGGGAGATAACAATGAGCAGTTCTTC
V: TRBV6-5
D: -
length: 13
J: TRBJ2-1
size: -

CDR3: CATSDSTGGNTEAFF
DNA: TGTGCCACCAGTGATTCTACCGGGGGGAACACTGAAGCTTTCTTT
V: TRBV24-1
D: -
length: 15
J: TRBJ1-1
size: once

CDR3: CASSYSPSPPGEQYF
DNA: TGTGCCAGCAGTTACTCTCCTAGTCCCCCTGGAGAGCAGTACTTC
V: TRBV6-5
D: -
length: 15
J: TRBJ2-7
size: -

CDR3: CASSNMGLAGNNEQFF
DNA: TGTGCCAGCAGCAACATGGGACTAGCGGGGAACAATGAGCAGTTCTTC
V: TRBV6-2/TRBV6-3
D: TRBD2
length: 16
J: TRBJ2-1
size: -

CDR3: CASSETGFNEKLFF
DNA: TGTGCCAGCAGTGAGACAGGGTTCAATGAAAAACTGTTTTTT
V: TRBV6-1
D: TRBD1
length: 14
J: TRBJ1-4
size: -

CDR3: CASSSDLTGYGSEKLFF
DNA: TGTGCCAGCAGTTCCGACCTTACAGGGTACGGCAGTGAAAAACTGTTTTTT
V: TRBV28
D: -
length: 17
J: TRBJ1-4
size: few

CDR3: CASSLTTFVDSNEQFF
DNA: TGTGCCAGCAGCTTGACGACCTTTGTGGACAGCAATGAGCAGTTCTTC
V: TRBV5-4
D: -
length: 16
J: TRBJ2-1
size: -

CDR3: CASSRAGTGWSTGELFF
DNA: TGTGCCAGCAGCCGAGCCGGGACAGGCTGGAGCACCGGGGAGCTGTTTTTT
V: TRBV5-4
D: TRBD1
length: 17
J: TRBJ2-2
size: few

CDR3: CASSDGQGLANEKLFF
DNA: TGTGCCAGCAGCGATGGACAGGGCCTGGCTAATGAAAAACTGTTTTTT
V: TRBV7-9
D: TRBD1
length: 16
J: TRBJ1-4
size: -

CDR3: CASSVSVNTEAFF
DNA: TGTGCCAGCAGCGTATCAGTGAACACTGAAGCTTTCTTT
V: TRBV9
D: -
length: 13
J: TRBJ1-1
size: -

CDR3: CSVTNALTGNTEAFF
DNA: TGCAGCGTTACGAACGCCCTGACGGGGAACACTGAAGCTTTCTTT
V: TRBV29-1
D: -
length: 15
J: TRBJ1-1
size: -

CDR3: CASRGQGNQPQHF
DNA: TGTGCCAGCAGGGGGCAGGGAAATCAGCCCCAGCATTTT
V: TRBV13
D: -
length: 13
J: TRBJ1-5
size: -

CDR3: CASSPPRGAGGYTF
DNA: TGTGCCAGCAGTCCCCCCCGGGGGGCGGGTGGCTACACCTTC
V: TRBV6-5
D: -
length: 14
J: TRBJ1-2
size: -

CDR3: CASSWDSRTDTQYF
DNA: TGTGCCAGCAGTTGGGACAGCAGAACAGATACGCAGTATTTT
V: TRBV2
D: TRBD1
length: 14
J: TRBJ2-3
size: -

CDR3: CASSTDRGGNQPQHF
DNA: TGTGCCAGCAGCACGGACAGGGGTGGCAATCAGCCCCAGCATTTT
V: TRBV2
D: TRBD1
length: 15
J: TRBJ1-5
size: -

CDR3: CSAARDYEQYF
DNA: TGCAGTGCTGCGAGGGACTACGAGCAGTACTTC
V: TRBV20-1
D: -
length: 11
J: TRBJ2-7
size: -

CDR3: CAISPGPTNEKLFF
DNA: TGTGCCATCAGCCCAGGCCCAACTAATGAAAAACTGTTTTTT
V: TRBV10-3
D: -
length: 14
J: TRBJ1-4
size: -